The rows below give T cell receptor beta chains drawn from one sample of a study of cytomegalovirus exposure and HLA in healthy donors. The table came from immunoSEQ multiplex PCR; TCRdb's copy has only in-frame clones and leaves some out. The table has 100,000 to 150,000 clones, 79% seen once. Source material: PBMCs. These receptors were collected from a young man in good health and CMV-seronegative. Both conserved end residues are part of each CDR3. A D gene is named only where the DNA matches it firmly. Clone size is given for some rows only: seen once, a few or many times, or a class if the clone is expanded.

D	V	size	J	DNA	CDR3
TRBD1	TRBV19	NA	TRBJ2-6	TGTGCCAGTAGGGGACAGGGGAGGATGGGGGCCAACGTCCTGACTTTC	CASRGQGRMGANVLTF
NA	TRBV19	few	TRBJ2-1	TGTGCCAGTAGTATGGGACAAAGCTCCTACAATGAGCAGTTCTTC	CASSMGQSSYNEQFF
NA	TRBV30	few	TRBJ2-7	TGTGCCTGGAGTGTAGGGAGTTACGAGCAGTACTTC	CAWSVGSYEQYF
TRBD1	TRBV4-3	NA	TRBJ2-7	TGCGCCAGCAGCCAAGCCCAGGACAGGAGATACGAGCAGTACTTC	CASSQAQDRRYEQYF
TRBD2	TRBV29-1	NA	TRBJ2-5	TGCAGCTCAAGCAGGACTAGCGGGGGCGAGACCCAGTACTTC	CSSSRTSGGETQYF
NA	TRBV30	NA	TRBJ2-2	TGTGCCTGGATTACCAGTTGGACCGGGGAGCTGTTTTTT	CAWITSWTGELFF
TRBD1	TRBV5-4	NA	TRBJ2-4	TGTGCCAGCAGCACCGCGGACAGGGTGACGGGCATTCAGTACTTC	CASSTADRVTGIQYF
NA	TRBV18	NA	TRBJ1-2	TGTGCCAGCCGGGTCTTAAACTATGGCTACACCTTC	CASRVLNYGYTF
NA	TRBV23-1	NA	TRBJ2-7	TGCGCCAGCAGTCACCGGGACATTGCCTACGAGCAGTACTTC	CASSHRDIAYEQYF
NA	TRBV27	NA	TRBJ2-7	TGTGCCAGCAGTCCTTCTTGGTTACAGGCGGCCCTGGAGCAGTACTTC	CASSPSWLQAALEQYF
NA	TRBV2	NA	TRBJ2-7	TGTGCCAGCAGGGACGGGACTTCCGAGCAGTACTTC	CASRDGTSEQYF